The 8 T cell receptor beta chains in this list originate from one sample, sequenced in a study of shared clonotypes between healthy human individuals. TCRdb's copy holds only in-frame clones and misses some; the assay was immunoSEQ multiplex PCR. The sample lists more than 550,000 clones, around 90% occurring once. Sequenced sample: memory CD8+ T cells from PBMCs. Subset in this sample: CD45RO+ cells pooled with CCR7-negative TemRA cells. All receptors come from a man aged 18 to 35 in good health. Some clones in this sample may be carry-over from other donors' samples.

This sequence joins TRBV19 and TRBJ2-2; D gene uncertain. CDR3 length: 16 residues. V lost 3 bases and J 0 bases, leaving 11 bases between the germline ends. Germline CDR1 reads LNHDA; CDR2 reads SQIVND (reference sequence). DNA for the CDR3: TGTGCCAGTAGTATTGGGCTTGGAGCGAACACCGGGGAGCTGTTTTTT. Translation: CASSIGLGANTGELFF.

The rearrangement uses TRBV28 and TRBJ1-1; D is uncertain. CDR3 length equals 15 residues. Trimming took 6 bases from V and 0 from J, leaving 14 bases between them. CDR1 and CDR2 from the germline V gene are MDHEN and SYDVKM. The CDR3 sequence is CASRDLMEVNTEAFF. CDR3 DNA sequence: TGTGCCAGCAGGGACCTGATGGAGGTGAACACTGAAGCTTTCTTT.

CDR3 sequence: CASSVGGSSTYEQYF. The CDR3 DNA is TGTGCCAGCAGCGTCGGAGGCAGTTCCACCTACGAGCAGTACTTC. The chain links TRBV9 to TRBJ2-7, with D possibly being TRBD2 (5 bases). In germline, CDR1 is SGDLS, CDR2 YYNGEE. The V and J ends lost 2 bases and 2 bases respectively, with 14 bases between them. The CDR3 has 15 residues.

The CDR3 region is CASSPSVRNEQFF. For the CDR3, the DNA is TGTGCCAGCAGCCCCAGCGTCCGCAATGAGCAGTTCTTC. The chain joins TRBV27 to TRBJ2-1; D uncertain. V was shortened by 6 bases and J by 6 bases, with 12 bases between the two germline ends. Germline loops: CDR1 MNHEY, CDR2 SMNVEV (reference sequence). The CDR3 is 13 residues long.

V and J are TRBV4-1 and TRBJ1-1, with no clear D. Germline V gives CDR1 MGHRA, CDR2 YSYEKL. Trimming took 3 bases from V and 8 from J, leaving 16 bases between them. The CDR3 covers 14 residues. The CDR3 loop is CASSHGVGPVEAFF. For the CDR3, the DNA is TGCGCCAGCAGCCATGGAGTCGGTCCCGTAGAAGCTTTCTTT.

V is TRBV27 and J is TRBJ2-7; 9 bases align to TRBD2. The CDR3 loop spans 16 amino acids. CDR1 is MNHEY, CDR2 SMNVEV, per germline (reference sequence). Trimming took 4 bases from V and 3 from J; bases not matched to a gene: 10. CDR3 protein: CASSWGTSTIHYEQYF. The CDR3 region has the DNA TGTGCCAGCAGTTGGGGGACTAGCACTATCCACTACGAGCAGTACTTC.

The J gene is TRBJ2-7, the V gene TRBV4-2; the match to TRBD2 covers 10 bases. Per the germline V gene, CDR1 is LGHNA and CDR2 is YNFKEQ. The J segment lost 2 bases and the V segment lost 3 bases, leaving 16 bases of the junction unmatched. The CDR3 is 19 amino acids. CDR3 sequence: CASSQVVASSGSRTYEQYF. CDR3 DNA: TGTGCCAGCAGCCAGGTCGTGGCTTCTAGCGGGAGCCGAACCTACGAGCAGTACTTC.

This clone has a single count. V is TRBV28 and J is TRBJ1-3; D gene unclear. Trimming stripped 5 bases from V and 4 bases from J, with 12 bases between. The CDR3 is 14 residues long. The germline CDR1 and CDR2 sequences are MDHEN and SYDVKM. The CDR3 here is CASSVPGRGNTIYF. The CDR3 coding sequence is TGTGCCAGCAGTGTGCCAGGTCGGGGAAACACCATATATTTT.